This TCR beta chain appears in the sequencing data of a study of T-cell memory formation after mild COVID-19. TCRdb reanalysed the 5' RACE reads using MiXCR and keeps one entry per CDR3 protein. The repertoire holds a few hundred thousand distinct CDR3 sequences, approximately 23% seen once, with approximately 12% in the top ten. Trimming cost V 0 bases and J 0 bases, with 13 bases left between them. Germline CDR1 and CDR2: SGHRS and YFSETQ. The CDR3 extends over 17 amino acids. This clonotype was observed a handful of times. The sample comprised PBMCs or a T cell subset sorted from them (not recorded which). The chain joins TRBV5-1 to TRBJ1-3; the D gene is possibly TRBD1 (6 bases). This clonotype was sampled from an adult woman who had mild COVID-19 (a few samples of this study predate the infection). Cell type and time point are not known. In nucleotides, the CDR3 is TGCGCCAGCAGCTTGGGACAGGTTGGCAACTCTGGAAACACCATATATTTT. Amino acids: CASSLGQVGNSGNTIYF.